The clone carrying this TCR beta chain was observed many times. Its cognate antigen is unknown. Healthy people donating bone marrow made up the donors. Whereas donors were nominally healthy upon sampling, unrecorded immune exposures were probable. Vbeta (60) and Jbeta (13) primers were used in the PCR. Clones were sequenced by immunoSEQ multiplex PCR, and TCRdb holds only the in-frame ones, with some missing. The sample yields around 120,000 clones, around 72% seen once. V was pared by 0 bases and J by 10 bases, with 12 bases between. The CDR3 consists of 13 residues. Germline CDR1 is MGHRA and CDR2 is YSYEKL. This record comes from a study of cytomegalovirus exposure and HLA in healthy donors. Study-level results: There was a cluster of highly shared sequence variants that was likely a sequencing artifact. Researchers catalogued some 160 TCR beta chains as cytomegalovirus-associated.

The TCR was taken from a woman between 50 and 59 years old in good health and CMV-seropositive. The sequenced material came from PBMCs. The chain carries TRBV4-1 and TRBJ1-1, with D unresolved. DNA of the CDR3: TGCGCCAGCAGCCAAGATCGGGGTTTAAGAGCTTTCTTT. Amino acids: CASSQDRGLRAFF.